These T cell receptor beta chains were read from a single sample in a study of vaccination and CD4 T cells after COVID-19. The antigens of these receptors remain unknown. TCRdb ran MiXCR on the PCR reads and lists one entry per CDR3 protein. The table has 10,000 to 15,000 distinct CDR3 sequences, 55% to 65% seen once. Sample: CD4+ T cells from blood, cultured in vitro. The receptor set was obtained from a human donor who had recovered from COVID-19. The CDR3 runs from the conserved cysteine through the conserved F or W. The D gene is left open where the match is weak. A clone size is listed for some rows: how often the clone was seen (once, few, many), or a class if it is expanded.

>few|TRBV5-4|TRBD2|TRBJ2-1
CASSLRDSGGKQFF
TGTGCCAGCAGCCTGAGAGATAGCGGGGGGAAGCAGTTCTTC
>large|TRBV20-1|NA|TRBJ2-3
CSAPRNGMGTDTQYF
TGCAGTGCTCCTCGGAACGGGATGGGCACAGATACGCAGTATTTT
>once|TRBV24-1|TRBD1|TRBJ2-1
CATSDSDRDEQFF
TGTGCCACCAGTGACTCGGACAGGGATGAGCAGTTCTTC
>NA|TRBV7-9|TRBD2|TRBJ2-3
CASSPGLETDTQYF
TGTGCCAGCAGCCCCGGACTAGAAACAGATACGCAGTATTTT
>NA|TRBV20-1|NA|TRBJ1-1
CSARVRNTEAFF
TGCAGTGCTAGAGTCCGGAACACTGAAGCTTTCTTT
>few|TRBV15|NA|TRBJ2-5
CATSRPGETQYF
TGTGCCACCAGCAGACCAGGGGAGACCCAGTACTTC
>NA|TRBV27|TRBD1|TRBJ2-7
CASSFVFWGQNLVGQYF
TGTGCCAGCAGTTTTGTCTTCTGGGGACAGAACCTTGTGGGGCAGTACTTC
>NA|TRBV20-1|NA|TRBJ1-2
CSALRHGYTF
TGCAGTGCCTTGCGGCATGGCTACACCTTC
>NA|TRBV7-9|TRBD2|TRBJ2-3
CASSWASGSGDTQYF
TGTGCCAGCAGCTGGGCTAGCGGGAGTGGAGATACGCAGTATTTT
>NA|TRBV12-3/TRBV12-4|NA|TRBJ1-3
CASRPLGDGNTIYF
TGTGCCAGCAGGCCCTTGGGCGATGGAAACACCATATATTTT
>few|TRBV10-1|TRBD2|TRBJ2-1
CASSALAGPNEQFF
TGCGCCAGCAGTGCCCTAGCGGGGCCGAATGAGCAGTTCTTC
>NA|TRBV2|NA|TRBJ1-5
CASSGGPYSNQPQHF
TGTGCCAGCAGCGGGGGGCCTTATAGCAATCAGCCCCAGCATTTT
>NA|TRBV7-9|TRBD2|TRBJ2-1
CASSPGTSGSSEQFF
TGTGCCAGCAGCCCCGGGACTAGCGGGAGCAGTGAGCAGTTCTTC
>NA|TRBV19|NA|TRBJ1-2
CASTRTVNYGYTF
TGTGCCAGTACTCGGACGGTGAACTATGGCTACACCTTC
>NA|TRBV2|TRBD1|TRBJ2-7
CASIEDRDSYEQYF
TGTGCCAGCATAGAGGACAGGGACTCCTACGAGCAGTACTTC
>NA|TRBV7-2|NA|TRBJ2-3
CASSFVLSGDTQYF
TGTGCCAGCAGCTTTGTTTTGTCGGGTGATACGCAGTATTTT
>medium-sized|TRBV30|NA|TRBJ1-5
CAWSVGGNQPQHF
TGTGCCTGGAGTGTAGGGGGCAATCAGCCCCAGCATTTT
>NA|TRBV10-3|NA|TRBJ2-3
CAISESTGDTDTQYF
TGTGCCATCAGTGAGTCAACGGGAGACACAGATACGCAGTATTTT
>NA|TRBV7-6|NA|TRBJ2-2
CASTPGGIHTGELFF
TGTGCCAGCACCCCTGGCGGGATACACACCGGGGAGCTGTTTTTT
>NA|TRBV10-2|TRBD2|TRBJ2-1
CASSVSGRADEQFF
TGCGCCAGCAGTGTGAGCGGGAGGGCCGATGAGCAGTTCTTC
>NA|TRBV28|NA|TRBJ1-1
CASSRPGPTEAFF
TGTGCCAGCAGCCGTCCGGGACCCACTGAAGCTTTCTTT
>few|TRBV7-2|NA|TRBJ1-5
CASSAGTTSNQPQHF
TGTGCCAGCAGCGCCGGGACAACTAGCAATCAGCCCCAGCATTTT
>NA|TRBV19|NA|TRBJ1-5
CASSIGGYQPQHF
TGTGCCAGTAGTATAGGGGGGTATCAGCCCCAGCATTTT
>NA|TRBV7-2|NA|TRBJ2-2
CASSPQAAGNTGELFF
TGTGCCAGCAGCCCGCAAGCAGCGGGGAACACCGGGGAGCTGTTTTTT
>few|TRBV6-5|TRBD1|TRBJ1-1
CASSLTGKNTEAFF
TGTGCCAGCAGTTTGACAGGGAAGAACACTGAAGCTTTCTTT
>few|TRBV7-3|TRBD2|TRBJ2-3
CASSSLGGPGTDTQYF
TGTGCCAGCAGCTCTTTGGGAGGGCCCGGCACAGATACGCAGTATTTT
>NA|TRBV28|NA|TRBJ2-2
CASSYQNTGELFF
TGTGCCAGCAGTTACCAAAACACCGGGGAGCTGTTTTTT
>NA|TRBV20-1|TRBD1|TRBJ1-3
CSARGQGRTGNTIYF
TGCAGTGCTAGAGGACAGGGGCGTACTGGAAACACCATATATTTT
>few|TRBV6-1|NA|TRBJ1-5
CASSRRQDSNQPQHF
TGTGCCAGCAGTCGCCGACAGGATAGCAATCAGCCCCAGCATTTT
>NA|TRBV7-9|NA|TRBJ2-2
CASSLGLPLTGELFF
TGTGCCAGCAGCTTGGGACTCCCTTTGACCGGGGAGCTGTTTTTT
>NA|TRBV11-2|NA|TRBJ2-7
CASSLSGPISYEQYF
TGTGCCAGCAGCTTAAGCGGGCCGATCTCCTACGAGCAGTACTTC
>NA|TRBV2|TRBD1|TRBJ2-7
CASSRRTGDYEQYF
TGTGCCAGTTCTAGGCGGACAGGGGACTACGAGCAGTACTTC
>NA|TRBV30|NA|TRBJ1-5
CAWSVRKSRGNQPQHF
TGTGCCTGGAGTGTACGAAAGAGCAGGGGCAATCAGCCCCAGCATTTT
>NA|TRBV5-4|TRBD2|TRBJ2-3
CASSLGKTSSTDTQYF
TGTGCCAGCAGCTTGGGAAAGACTAGCTCCACAGATACGCAGTATTTT
>once|TRBV24-1|TRBD1|TRBJ1-1
CAARGGTGESFF
TGTGCCGCCCGTGGGGGGACAGGTGAATCTTTCTTT
>few|TRBV7-2|NA|TRBJ1-5
CASSLVTYNQPQHF
TGTGCCAGCAGCTTAGTTACGTACAATCAGCCCCAGCATTTT
>NA|TRBV2|NA|TRBJ2-7
CASSDPYEQYF
TGTGCCAGCAGTGATCCCTACGAGCAGTACTTC